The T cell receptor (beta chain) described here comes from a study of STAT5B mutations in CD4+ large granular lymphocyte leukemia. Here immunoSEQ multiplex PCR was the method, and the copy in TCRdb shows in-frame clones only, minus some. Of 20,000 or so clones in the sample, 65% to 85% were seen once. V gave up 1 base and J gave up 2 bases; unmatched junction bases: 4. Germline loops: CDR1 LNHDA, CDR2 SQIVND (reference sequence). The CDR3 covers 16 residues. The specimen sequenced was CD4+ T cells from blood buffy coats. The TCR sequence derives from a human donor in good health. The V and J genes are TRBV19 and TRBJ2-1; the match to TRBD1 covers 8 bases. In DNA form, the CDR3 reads TGTGCCAGTAGTATAGGAGACAGGGGCCCCTACAATGAGCAGTTCTTC. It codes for CASSIGDRGPYNEQFF.